These 11 T cell receptor beta chains were sequenced from one sample in a study of radiation and T cells in renal cell carcinoma. Sequenced by immunoSEQ multiplex PCR; TCRdb stores in-frame clones only, minus some. The sample includes fewer than 200,000 clones, about 87% of them seen just once. The time point: blood 4 weeks post-SBRT, at nephrectomy. Treatment defined: 15 Gy SBRT to primary tumor, nephrectomy 4 weeks later. Specimen: blood, collected from a patient whose treatment included radiotherapy and nephrectomy. The receptors here all came from a woman aged 45-60 years with renal cell carcinoma.

Only one count was recorded for this clone. This chain uses TRBV7-2 with TRBJ1-1, with 7 positions matching TRBD1. The germline V gene encodes CDR1 SGHTA and CDR2 FQGNSA. This CDR3 has 12 residues. With V trimmed by 4 bases and J by 4 bases, 0 bases remained unmatched. Written as DNA, the CDR3 is TGTGCCAGCAGCTGGGACAGCACTGAAGCTTTCTTT. The encoded protein is CASSWDSTEAFF. Full variable domain (outside the CDR3, taken from reference TRBV7-2 and TRBJ1-1): GAGVSQSPSNKVTEKGKDVELRCDPISGHTALYWYRQSLGQGLEFLIYFQGNSAPDKSGLPSDRFSAERTGGSVSTLTIQRTQQEDSAVYLCASSWDSTEAFFGQGTRLTVV.

This rearrangement joins TRBV6-6 to TRBJ1-1; D gene uncertain. Looked up from germline, CDR1 is MNHNY and CDR2 is SVGAGI (reference sequence). This CDR3 has 15 residues. V lost 0 bases to trimming and J lost 1 base, with 9 bases between them. The CDR3 nucleotides read TGTGCCAGCAGTTACTCGGGCAGGTCGAACACTGAAGCTTTCTTT. This sequence encodes CASSYSGRSNTEAFF.

The CDR3 region has the DNA TGTGCCAGCAGTTACTCTACTCTAGCGGGGGTGGAGACCCAGTACTTC. Translation gives CASSYSTLAGVETQYF. V gene TRBV6-6 combines with J gene TRBJ2-5, with 10 nucleotides matching TRBD2. Per germline, CDR1 MNHNY and CDR2 SVGAGI (reference sequence). Unmatched junction bases numbered 6, after V lost 0 bases and J lost 5 bases. CDR3 size: 16 residues.

Only one count was recorded for this clone. The rearrangement links TRBV27 to TRBJ1-2; TRBD1 matches 7 bases. V was clipped by 2 bases and J by 2 bases; unmatched bases: 5. CDR1 MNHEY and CDR2 SMNVEV come from the germline V gene (reference sequence). This CDR3 is built from 15 residues. This CDR3 reads CASSLKGAQNYGYTF. The CDR3 DNA is TGTGCCAGCAGTTTAAAGGGGGCGCAAAACTATGGCTACACCTTC.

The chain is built from TRBV7-8 and TRBJ1-5; D remains ambiguous. Germline V gene data show CDR1 as SGHVS and CDR2 as FQNEAQ. Trimming removed 5 bases at V and 9 bases at J, with 11 bases between. The length of the CDR3 is 12 residues. CDR3 bases: TGTGCCAGCAGCCCAATACAGACGCCCCAGCATTTT. This translates into CASSPIQTPQHF.

This rearrangement joins TRBV29-1 to TRBJ1-4; 11 bases are shared with TRBD1. The CDR3 runs 14 residues. The V segment lost 6 bases and the J segment 6 bases; nucleotides outside the gene matches: 6. Germline-derived CDR1 and CDR2 are SQVTM and ANQGSEA. CDR3 in amino acids: CSVTGQGADEKLFF. The CDR3 region has the DNA TGCAGCGTCACCGGACAGGGGGCGGATGAAAAACTGTTTTTT.

V usage is TRBV6-6 and J usage is TRBJ1-2, with 10 bases lining up with TRBD1. Germline CDR1 and CDR2: MNHNY and SVGAGI (reference sequence). This CDR3 is 16 amino acids long. The V segment lost 6 bases and the J segment 2 bases; nucleotides outside the gene matches: 9. CDR3 coding DNA: TGTGCCAGCAGCCCGACAGGGGGCGGAGGGAACTATGGCTACACCTTC. This sequence encodes CASSPTGGGGNYGYTF.

This chain links TRBV5-1 with TRBJ2-5; the D gene is possibly TRBD2 (6 bases). CDR1 and CDR2 from the germline V gene are SGHRS and YFSETQ. CDR3 length: 16 residues. The ends were cut back, 2 bases at V and 5 bases at J, with 19 bases in the middle. CDR3 region: CASSFSGTSWTETQYF. CDR3 DNA sequence: TGCGCCAGCAGCTTCTCCGGGACTTCCTGGACGGAGACCCAGTACTTC. Drawing the rest from reference TRBV5-1 and TRBJ2-5, the complete variable domain is KAGVTQTPRYLIKTRGQQVTLSCSPISGHRSVSWYQQTPGQGLQFLFEYFSETQRNKGNFPGRFSGRQFSNSRSEMNVSTLELGDSALYLCASSFSGTSWTETQYFGPGTRLLVL.

V is TRBV5-1 and J is TRBJ1-2; 8 bases align to TRBD1. Germline loops: CDR1 SGHRS, CDR2 YFSETQ. J gave up 8 bases and V 3 bases, and 12 bases lay outside the gene matches. The CDR3 runs to 15 residues. The CDR3 reads CASSSGPSGGQGYTF. The DNA for the CDR3 is TGCGCCAGCAGCTCTGGCCCTTCAGGGGGCCAAGGCTACACCTTC.

The chain couples TRBV6-5 to TRBJ2-1, with D maybe TRBD2 (5 bases). Germline V gene data show CDR1 as MNHEY and CDR2 as SVGAGI. The CDR3 is 12 residues long. With 6 bases removed from V and 9 bases from J, the gap between germline ends came to 12 bases. CDR3 DNA sequence: TGTGCCAGCAGAAGACCCCGGGGTGAGCAGTTCTTC. Its translation is CASRRPRGEQFF.

The chain is built from TRBV6-5 and TRBJ2-3; 8 nucleotides align to TRBD2. CDR1 MNHEY and CDR2 SVGAGI come from the germline V gene. The CDR3 is 16 residues long. The junction had 7 bases not matched to a gene; V was cut back by 4 bases and J by 1 base. CDR3 amino acids: CASSFDGRGGTDTQYF. CDR3 DNA: TGTGCCAGCAGTTTCGATGGGCGGGGGGGCACAGATACGCAGTATTTT.